Each of the 5 T cell receptor beta chains below was sequenced from the same sample in a study of shared T cell receptors in the human thymus (dated by TCRdb to 2020 to 2022). Library preparation employed the immunoSEQ multiplex PCR assay. This is the immuneACCESS table as TCRdb keeps it, with only in-frame sequences that have V and J called. A part of the clones is gone; compared with another copy, unresolved V genes explain less than half, and the rest is unexplained. Here the sample has some 720,000 clones; roughly 88% occur a single time. The leading ten clones occupy around 0.01% of the sample. The same data also went into a second study, on human thymus T cells.

Source material: thymocytes. These receptors all come from a boy younger than two with a congenital heart defect. Donor details come from another sample of the same person, matched by shared clones.

The chain employs TRBV15 and TRBJ2-7, with 8 bases matching TRBD1. Per the germline V gene, CDR1 is LNHNV and CDR2 is YYDKDF (reference sequence). Trimming cost V 0 bases and J 2 bases; bases outside gene matches: 15. The CDR3 length is 19 residues. The CDR3 is CATSRDLAGGQNSPYEQYF. The CDR3 DNA sequence: TGTGCCACCAGCAGAGATCTTGCAGGGGGCCAAAACTCACCCTACGAGCAGTACTTC.

This chain connects TRBV19 to TRBJ2-1, with 9 bases aligning to TRBD2. The J segment lost 6 bases and the V segment lost 6 bases, leaving 9 bases of the junction unmatched. The CDR3 covers 15 residues. CDR1 and CDR2 (germline): LNHDA, SQIVND (reference sequence). CDR3 sequence: CASRTRTSAANEQFF. In DNA form, the CDR3 reads TGTGCCAGTAGGACACGGACTAGCGCCGCCAATGAGCAGTTCTTC.

CDR3 in DNA: TGTGCCAGCACCTCCACTCCAACTTACGAGCAGTACTTC. Translation: CASTSTPTYEQYF. This sequence joins TRBV7-2 and TRBJ2-7; D call uncertain. V was cut by 7 bases and J by 4 bases, with 14 bases left in between. Per the germline V gene, CDR1 is SGHTA and CDR2 is FQGNSA. This CDR3 comprises 13 residues.

This chain uses TRBV6-1 with TRBJ2-5, with TRBD1 matching over 10 bases. The junction had 1 base not matched to a gene; V was cut back by 2 bases and J by 4 bases. This CDR3 is 14 amino acids long. In germline, CDR1 is MNHNS, CDR2 SASEGT. Written as DNA, the CDR3 is TGTGCCAGCAGTGAAAGGGACAGGGGAGAGACCCAGTACTTC. Amino acid sequence: CASSERDRGETQYF.

The V and J genes are TRBV7-8 and TRBJ1-4, with D possibly TRBD1 on 6 matching bases. Trimming pared 5 bases from V and 1 base from J, leaving 14 bases between. The V gene's germline CDR1 is SGHVS and CDR2 FQNEAQ. The CDR3 totals 16 residues. The chain's CDR3 is CASSAYGQKTNEKLFF. Written as DNA, the CDR3 is TGTGCCAGCAGCGCATACGGACAGAAAACTAATGAAAAACTGTTTTTT.